This T cell receptor beta chain is from a study of T cells expressing NK-cell markers. At the level of the study: Sorted CD3+CD56-NKG2C+, CD3+CD56+NKG2C+ and CD3+CD56+NKG2C- T cells supplied the TCR beta repertoires.

In generating TCR beta cDNA, 5'RACE template switching with UMIs was used. TCRdb reprocessed the 5' RACE reads and reports one entry per CDR3 protein, with no DNA. The sample table sets out 350,000 to 450,000 distinct CDR3 sequences. This CDR3 spans 12 amino acids. CDR1 is SNHLY, CDR2 FYNNEI, per germline. This TCR was recovered from a man between 18 and 69 years old in good health. This sequence joins TRBV2 and TRBJ1-5. The specimen was blood T cells: a sorted CD56 or NKG2C T cell subset, CD4+ or CD8+ T cells, or bulk PBMC T cells (not recorded which). This CDR3 reads CASGESNQPQHF.